Listed here are 30 T cell receptor beta chains from one sample, sequenced in a study of cytomegalovirus exposure and HLA in healthy donors. This PCR relied on a set of 60 Vbeta primers and 13 Jbeta primers. Generated by immunoSEQ multiplex PCR, the TCRdb table keeps only in-frame clones and is missing some. The table lists 100,000 to 150,000 clones, about 81% of them singletons, with about 1% in the top ten. Sequencing was done on a sample of PBMCs. The receptors were gathered from a woman younger than 45 in good health and CMV-seronegative.

The chain is built from TRBV28 and TRBJ2-7; D possibly corresponds to TRBD2 (5 bases). This CDR3 is built from 15 residues. V was shortened by 2 bases and J by 3 bases, with 14 bases between the two germline ends. Germline loops: CDR1 MDHEN, CDR2 SYDVKM. The CDR3 region has the DNA TGTGCCAGCAGTTTAGGCGGCGGAGGTGTCTACGAGCAGTACTTC. Translating gives CASSLGGGGVYEQYF.

This clone came up a few times. This chain joins TRBV5-1 and TRBJ2-5; D remains unclear. Between the trimmed V and J ends, which lost 0 bases and 11 bases, there was a span of 11 bases. The CDR3 is 12 residues long. CDR1 SGHRS and CDR2 YFSETQ come from the germline V gene. This CDR3 reads CASSLGHREQYF. In nucleotides, the CDR3 is TGCGCCAGCAGCTTGGGACACCGAGAGCAGTACTTC.

The rearrangement joins TRBV5-1 to TRBJ2-1; 8 bases map to TRBD1. V trimming: 3 bases; J trimming: 0 bases; junction bases outside the gene matches: 17. The germline gives CDR1 SGHRS, CDR2 YFSETQ. The CDR3 runs 20 residues. The CDR3 region has the DNA TGCGCCAGCAGCTACGCCCGGGACAGGCAAGACAAGAGCTCCTACAATGAGCAGTTCTTC. This codes for CASSYARDRQDKSSYNEQFF.

The chain employs TRBV19 and TRBJ1-4, with TRBD1 matching over 7 bases. The ends lost 6 bases at V and 4 bases at J; junction bases unmatched: 5. The CDR3 has 14 residues. Germline assignment: CDR1 LNHDA and CDR2 SQIVND (reference sequence). CDR3 nucleotide sequence: TGTGCCAGTAGATTTACAGGGGATAATGAAAAACTGTTTTTT. It translates to CASRFTGDNEKLFF. Combining the CDR3 with reference TRBV19 and TRBJ1-4 gives the whole variable domain DGGITQSPKYLFRKEGQNVTLSCEQNLNHDAMYWYRQDPGQGLRLIYYSQIVNDFQKGDIAEGYSVSREKKESFPLTVTSAQKNPTAFYLCASRFTGDNEKLFFGSGTQLSVL.

The CDR3 loop is CASRRASGGSYEQYF. The CDR3 DNA sequence: TGTGCCTCCAGAAGAGCTAGCGGGGGATCCTACGAGCAGTACTTC. The V and J genes are TRBV6-1 and TRBJ2-7; 10 positions agree with TRBD2. The CDR3 consists of 15 residues. Germline V gene sequence: CDR1 MNHNS, CDR2 SASEGT. The V segment lost 11 bases and the J segment 1 base; nucleotides outside the gene matches: 11.

This clone occurred once. The rearrangement uses TRBV4-3 and TRBJ2-3; the match to TRBD2 covers 14 bases. V lost 4 bases, J lost 4 bases, and 4 bases stayed unmatched. Germline assignment: CDR1 LGHNA and CDR2 YSLEER. The CDR3 spans 16 residues. The CDR3 region has the DNA TGCGCCAGCAGCCCGCGACTAGCGGGGGGGGCAGATACGCAGTATTTT. Residues: CASSPRLAGGADTQYF.

The gene calls are TRBV4-2 and TRBJ2-7; maybe TRBD2 (5 bases). This CDR3 comprises 17 residues. The germline gives CDR1 LGHNA, CDR2 YNFKEQ. Between the trimmed V and J ends, which lost 0 bases and 1 base, there was a span of 16 bases. CDR3 loop: CASSQDRGPYTSYEQYF. The CDR3 DNA sequence: TGTGCCAGCAGCCAAGATCGGGGTCCGTATACTTCCTACGAGCAGTACTTC.

This chain joins TRBV11-2 and TRBJ1-6, with 11 bases fitting TRBD1. The CDR3 has 16 residues. Germline assignment: CDR1 SGHAT and CDR2 FQNNGV. The trim removed 6 bases at V and 10 bases at J, leaving 11 bases unmatched. The CDR3 is CASSWEDRGLQSPLHF. CDR3 nucleotide sequence: TGTGCCAGCAGTTGGGAGGACAGGGGGCTACAATCACCCCTCCACTTT.

This clone is a singleton in its sample. CDR3 residues: CASSPGQGARNTIYF. The CDR3 region has the DNA TGTGCCAGCAGCCCCGGACAGGGGGCGAGAAACACCATATATTTT. The V gene is TRBV7-9, the J gene TRBJ1-3, with 11 bases matching TRBD1. CDR3 length equals 15 residues. Germline CDR1 is SEHNR and CDR2 is FQNEAQ (reference sequence). After removal of 5 bases from V and 5 bases from J, the junction contained 5 bases not matched to a gene.

The J gene is TRBJ2-5, the V gene TRBV6-6; TRBD1 matches 8 bases. Germline values: CDR1 MNHNY, CDR2 SVGAGI (reference sequence). V lost 2 bases and J lost 4; bases outside the gene matches: 6. This CDR3 spans 15 amino acids. Here the CDR3 reads CASSYPTGDRETQYF. For the CDR3, the DNA is TGTGCCAGCAGTTACCCGACAGGGGATCGAGAGACCCAGTACTTC.

The gene calls are TRBV7-6 and TRBJ1-4; D remains ambiguous. In germline, CDR1 is SGHVS, CDR2 FNYEAQ. The CDR3 totals 16 residues. V was cut by 3 bases and J by 5 bases, with 16 bases left in between. CDR3 loop: CASSLLLGSGNEKLFF. The CDR3 coding sequence is TGTGCCAGCAGCTTGCTTCTGGGATCGGGGAATGAAAAACTGTTTTTT. The full variable domain, rest sourced from reference TRBV7-6 and TRBJ1-4, is GAGVSQSPRYKVTKRGQDVALRCDPISGHVSLYWYRQALGQGPEFLTYFNYEAQQDKSGLPNDRFSAERPEGSISTLTIQRTEQRDSAMYRCASSLLLGSGNEKLFFGSGTQLSVL.

The sample holds a few counts of this clone. The chain employs TRBV2 and TRBJ2-5; TRBD1 agrees at 7 bases. Per the germline V gene, CDR1 is SNHLY and CDR2 is FYNNEI. V shed 6 bases and J 3 bases; nucleotides not matched to a gene: 10. The CDR3 is made up of 15 amino acids. Here the CDR3 DNA reads TGTGCCAGCAGGGCATACCTGGGACAGAAAGAGACCCAGTACTTC. It encodes CASRAYLGQKETQYF.

The rearrangement links TRBV7-9 to TRBJ1-1, with 9 positions matching TRBD1. J lost 5 bases, V lost 4 bases, and 8 bases had no gene match. Germline lookup yields CDR1 SEHNR and CDR2 FQNEAQ (reference sequence). This CDR3 has 15 residues. CDR3 loop: CASSSGQGDWTEAFF. For the CDR3, the DNA is TGTGCCAGCAGCTCGGGACAGGGAGATTGGACTGAAGCTTTCTTT.

V is TRBV5-6 and J is TRBJ2-7, with 8 bases lining up with TRBD2. V was clipped by 0 bases and J by 2 bases; unmatched bases: 7. The V gene's germline CDR1 is SGHDT and CDR2 YYEEEE. The CDR3 spans 16 residues. CDR3 amino acids: CASSLASGRITYEQYF. The CDR3 bases are TGTGCCAGCAGCTTGGCCAGCGGGAGAATCACCTACGAGCAGTACTTC. The full variable domain, its missing parts supplied by reference TRBV5-6 and TRBJ2-7, is DAGVTQSPTHLIKTRGQQVTLRCSPKSGHDTVSWYQQALGQGPQFIFQYYEEEERQRGNFPDRFSGHQFPNYSSELNVNALLLGDSALYLCASSLASGRITYEQYFGPGTRLTVT.

The V and J genes are TRBV5-1 and TRBJ2-1, with TRBD1 as a possible D gene (6 bases). Trimming shortened V by 2 bases and J by 7 bases, and 16 bases separated the two germline ends. CDR3 size: 15 residues. The V gene's germline CDR1 is SGHRS and CDR2 YFSETQ. The CDR3 DNA follows: TGCGCCAGCAGCTTTGGCGGGCAGGGGAGAAATGAGCAGTTCTTC. Protein: CASSFGGQGRNEQFF.

J is TRBJ1-2 and V is TRBV5-1; 9 positions match TRBD1. This CDR3 is 13 amino acids long. The V gene's germline CDR1 is SGHRS and CDR2 YFSETQ. Unmatched junction bases numbered 4, after V lost 4 bases and J lost 6 bases. CDR3 nucleotides: TGCGCCAGCAGCATCGACAGGGGGGATGGCTACACCTTC. It is translated as CASSIDRGDGYTF.

CDR3 in DNA: TGTGCCAGCGTTGGACAGTGGGGTTCACCCCTCCACTTT. Translation gives CASVGQWGSPLHF. The chain uses TRBV2 and TRBJ1-6; a weak D match, TRBD1 (6 bases). The CDR3 has 13 amino acids. CDR1 and CDR2 (germline): SNHLY, FYNNEI. Trimming took off 8 bases at V and 9 bases at J, with 14 bases between the two ends.

The chain couples TRBV7-3 to TRBJ2-2, with TRBD1 matching over 7 bases. The trim removed 5 bases at V and 3 bases at J, leaving 6 bases unmatched. This CDR3 contains 15 residues. CDR1 is SGHTA, CDR2 FQGTGA, per germline. The CDR3 is CASSQDRVDTGELFF. The CDR3 bases are TGTGCCAGCAGCCAAGACAGGGTGGACACCGGGGAGCTGTTTTTT.

The J gene is TRBJ2-5, the V gene TRBV30; D is perhaps TRBD2 (6 bases). Per the germline V gene, CDR1 is GTSNPN and CDR2 is SVGIG (reference sequence). V was clipped by 3 bases and J by 4 bases, with 12 bases between them. There are 13 residues in the CDR3. The CDR3, as DNA: TGTGCCTGGAGCTCGGGGGTGGTAGAGACCCAGTACTTC. This sequence encodes CAWSSGVVETQYF.

This chain connects TRBV27 to TRBJ2-7, with D tentatively TRBD1 (6 bases). The V end was cut by 2 bases, the J end by 2 bases, with 10 bases between. The length of the CDR3 is 14 residues. CDR1 is MNHEY, CDR2 SMNVEV, per germline (reference sequence). CDR3: CASSLEGHPYEQYF. CDR3 coding DNA: TGTGCCAGCAGTTTAGAGGGACACCCCTACGAGCAGTACTTC.

This clone appeared a few times. The chain is built from TRBV5-1 and TRBJ2-7; D might be TRBD1 (5 bases). This CDR3 comprises 14 residues. With 0 bases removed from V and 2 bases from J, the gap between germline ends came to 9 bases. CDR1 and CDR2 from the germline V gene are SGHRS and YFSETQ. The CDR3 here is CASSLDGHTYEQYF. Written as DNA, the CDR3 is TGCGCCAGCAGCTTGGACGGACATACCTACGAGCAGTACTTC.

The chain is built from TRBV4-1 and TRBJ2-1, with 12 positions matching TRBD2. The CDR3 runs 19 residues. Germline-derived CDR1 and CDR2 are MGHRA and YSYEKL. Trimming at V came to 6 bases and at J to 1 base, leaving 13 bases not matched to a gene. The chain's CDR3 is CASSLTPASGRASYNEQFF. In DNA form, the CDR3 reads TGCGCCAGCAGTCTAACCCCCGCTAGCGGGAGGGCTTCCTACAATGAGCAGTTCTTC.

For the CDR3, the DNA is TGTGCCAGCAGCTTATCTAGCGGGAGTGGAGAGACCCAGTACTTC. Protein: CASSLSSGSGETQYF. The chain uses TRBV7-9 and TRBJ2-5; 10 nucleotides align to TRBD2. The CDR3 has 15 amino acids. With 2 bases clipped from V and 4 bases from J, the junction kept 4 bases outside the gene matches. The germline V gene has CDR1 SEHNR and CDR2 FQNEAQ (reference sequence).

This clone was observed once. The genes are TRBV5-5 and TRBJ1-2; D gene unclear. The V end lost 1 base, the J end lost 4 bases, and 14 bases lay between the germline ends. The germline V gene has CDR1 SGHKS and CDR2 YYEKEE (reference sequence). This CDR3 is 15 amino acids long. CDR3 region: CASSLSSGRSYGYTF. CDR3 sequence (DNA): TGTGCCAGCAGCTTGAGTTCTGGGAGATCCTATGGCTACACCTTC.

V gene TRBV19 combines with J gene TRBJ1-2; 8 bases line up with TRBD1. V lost 1 base, J lost 7 bases, and 11 bases stayed unmatched. Germline V gives CDR1 LNHDA, CDR2 SQIVND (reference sequence). The CDR3 is made up of 16 amino acids. The CDR3 is CASSIAQQGGPVGYTF. DNA of the CDR3: TGTGCCAGTAGTATAGCCCAACAGGGGGGACCGGTTGGCTACACCTTC.

V is TRBV19 and J is TRBJ1-5, with D hard to call. This CDR3 spans 11 amino acids. The germline V gene encodes CDR1 LNHDA and CDR2 SQIVND (reference sequence). Deletions cut 5 bases from V and 7 bases from J, with 6 bases between. CDR3 in amino acids: CASSHGQPQHF. Here the CDR3 DNA reads TGTGCCAGTAGTCACGGGCAGCCCCAGCATTTT.

V gene TRBV5-8 combines with J gene TRBJ2-7, with unresolved D. V dropped 2 bases and J dropped 3 bases, with 6 bases sitting between them. The CDR3 is 12 residues long. Per the germline V gene, CDR1 is SGHTS and CDR2 is YDEGEE. The CDR3, as DNA: TGTGCCAGCAGCTTACAATACTACGAGCAGTACTTC. As protein: CASSLQYYEQYF.

The chain uses TRBV4-1 and TRBJ1-5, with 7 nucleotides matching TRBD1. There are 17 residues in the CDR3. Trimming removed 4 bases from V and 4 bases from J; junction bases left unmatched: 13. The germline V gene has CDR1 MGHRA and CDR2 YSYEKL. This CDR3 reads CASSLTQGLESNQPQHF. The DNA for the CDR3 is TGCGCCAGCAGCCTTACACAGGGGCTTGAGAGTAATCAGCCCCAGCATTTT.

This rearrangement joins TRBV30 to TRBJ1-3; TRBD1 might be the D (5 bases). Germline lookup yields CDR1 GTSNPN and CDR2 SVGIG (reference sequence). The length of the CDR3 is 15 residues. V lost 1 base and J 0 bases, leaving 10 bases between the germline ends. The DNA for the CDR3 is TGTGCCTGGAGTGGGGGACTGACCTCTGGAAACACCATATATTTT. This translates into CAWSGGLTSGNTIYF.

This clone has a handful of counts. The V gene is TRBV15, the J gene TRBJ1-5; D perhaps matches TRBD1 (5 bases). Trimming stripped 9 bases from V and 3 bases from J, with 12 bases between. The CDR3 runs to 13 residues. Germline assignment: CDR1 LNHNV and CDR2 YYDKDF (reference sequence). In DNA, the CDR3 is TGTGCCACTAAGCAGGACATCAATCAGCCCCAGCATTTT. Translation gives CATKQDINQPQHF.